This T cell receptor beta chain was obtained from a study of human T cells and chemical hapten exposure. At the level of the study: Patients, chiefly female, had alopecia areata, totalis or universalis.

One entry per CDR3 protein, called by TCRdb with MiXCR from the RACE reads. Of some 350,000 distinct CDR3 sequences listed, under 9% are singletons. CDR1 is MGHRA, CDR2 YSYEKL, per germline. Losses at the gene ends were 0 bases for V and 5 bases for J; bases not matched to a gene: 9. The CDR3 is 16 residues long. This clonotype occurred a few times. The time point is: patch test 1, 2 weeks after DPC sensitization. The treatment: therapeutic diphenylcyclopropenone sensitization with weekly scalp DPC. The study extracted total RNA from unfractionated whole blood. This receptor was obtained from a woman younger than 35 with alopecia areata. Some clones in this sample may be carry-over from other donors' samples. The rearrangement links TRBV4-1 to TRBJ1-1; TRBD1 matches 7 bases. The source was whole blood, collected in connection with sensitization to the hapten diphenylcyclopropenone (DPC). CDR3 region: CASSQDRQGRGTEAFF. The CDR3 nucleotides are TGCGCCAGCAGCCAAGATCGACAGGGCAGAGGAACTGAAGCTTTCTTT.